This T cell receptor (beta chain) was sequenced in a study of sequential checkpoint blockade in melanoma. In the study overall: First-line arms were nivolumab then ipilimumab, or the reverse, randomized 1:1. About two dozen patients had matched tumor biopsies before treatment and at week 13 after nivolumab or ipilimumab alone. General study points: PD-L1 staining and CD8+ counts, not mutational load, tracked tumor T-cell clonality.

V dropped 3 bases and J dropped 1 base, with 13 bases sitting between them. CDR3 size: 16 residues. The V gene's germline CDR1 is LNHDA and CDR2 SQIVND (reference sequence). Worth noting for this clone: The target antigen is unknown.

Some clones are missing from TCRdb's copy, which holds only in-frame ones; the method was immunoSEQ multiplex PCR. The data contain about 4,000 clones, more than 20% of them singletons. Treatment: randomized to nivolumab then ipilimumab (arm A) or the reverse (arm B). No patient had prior DNA-damaging chemotherapy. The rearrangement links TRBV19 to TRBJ1-5; D is possibly TRBD1 (5 bases). This TCR was recovered from a human donor with melanoma. Specimen: tumor tissue (inferred from file names), collected from a patient given nivolumab and ipilimumab in sequence. CDR3 nucleotide sequence: TGTGCCAGTAGTATCAGGGTTGTGAGGAGCAATCAGCCCCAGCATTTT. It specifies CASSIRVVRSNQPQHF. The full variable domain, its missing parts supplied by reference TRBV19 and TRBJ1-5, is DGGITQSPKYLFRKEGQNVTLSCEQNLNHDAMYWYRQDPGQGLRLIYYSQIVNDFQKGDIAEGYSVSREKKESFPLTVTSAQKNPTAFYLCASSIRVVRSNQPQHFGDGTRLSIL.